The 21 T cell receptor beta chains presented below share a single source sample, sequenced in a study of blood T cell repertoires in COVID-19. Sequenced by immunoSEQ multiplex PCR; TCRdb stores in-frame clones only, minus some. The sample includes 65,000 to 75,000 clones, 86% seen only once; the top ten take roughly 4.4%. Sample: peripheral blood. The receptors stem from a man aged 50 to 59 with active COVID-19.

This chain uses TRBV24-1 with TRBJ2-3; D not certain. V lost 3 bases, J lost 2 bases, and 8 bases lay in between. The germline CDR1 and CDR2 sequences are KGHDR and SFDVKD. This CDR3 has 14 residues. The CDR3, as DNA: TGTGCCACCAGTGATCCACAAATCACAGATACGCAGTATTTT. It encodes CATSDPQITDTQYF.

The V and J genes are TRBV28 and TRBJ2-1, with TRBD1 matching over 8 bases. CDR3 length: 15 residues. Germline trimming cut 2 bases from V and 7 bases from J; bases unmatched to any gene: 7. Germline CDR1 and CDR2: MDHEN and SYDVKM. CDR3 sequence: CASSLPGQGRNEQFF. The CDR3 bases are TGTGCCAGCAGTTTACCCGGACAGGGTCGTAATGAGCAGTTCTTC.

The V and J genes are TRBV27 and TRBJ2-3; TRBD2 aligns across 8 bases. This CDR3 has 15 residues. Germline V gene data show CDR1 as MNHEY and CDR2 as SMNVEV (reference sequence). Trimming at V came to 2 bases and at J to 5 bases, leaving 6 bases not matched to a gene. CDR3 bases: TGTGCCAGCAGTTTAGTTTCCAGCGGGGGAGATACGCAGTATTTT. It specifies CASSLVSSGGDTQYF.

CDR3: CASKRGAEPGYNEQFF. The DNA for the CDR3 is TGTGCCAGCAAGCGGGGGGCCGAGCCAGGGTACAATGAGCAGTTCTTC. The chain joins TRBV9 to TRBJ2-1; 9 bases fit TRBD2. With V trimmed by 6 bases and J by 4 bases, 11 bases remained unmatched. The CDR3 length is 16 residues. Germline-derived CDR1 and CDR2 are SGDLS and YYNGEE.

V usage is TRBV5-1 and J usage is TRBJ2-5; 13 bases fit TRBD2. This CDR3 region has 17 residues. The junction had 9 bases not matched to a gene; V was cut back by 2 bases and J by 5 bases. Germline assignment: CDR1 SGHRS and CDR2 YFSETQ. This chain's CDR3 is CASSFYVGLAGIETQYF. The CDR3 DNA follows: TGCGCCAGCAGCTTTTACGTGGGACTAGCGGGAATCGAGACCCAGTACTTC.

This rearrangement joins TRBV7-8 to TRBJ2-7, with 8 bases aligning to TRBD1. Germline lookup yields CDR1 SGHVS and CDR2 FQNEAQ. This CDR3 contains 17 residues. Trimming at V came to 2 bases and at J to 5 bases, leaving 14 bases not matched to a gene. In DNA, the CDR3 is TGTGCCAGCAGCTTAAAAGGACAGGGCGAGCGAAGAAACGAGCAGTACTTC. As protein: CASSLKGQGERRNEQYF.

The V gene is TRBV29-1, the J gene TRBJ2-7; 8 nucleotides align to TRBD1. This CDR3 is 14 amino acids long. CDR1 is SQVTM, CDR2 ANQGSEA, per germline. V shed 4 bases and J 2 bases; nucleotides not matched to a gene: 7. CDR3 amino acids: CSVVRDRPTYEQYF. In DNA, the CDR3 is TGCAGCGTTGTCCGGGACAGGCCGACCTACGAGCAGTACTTC.

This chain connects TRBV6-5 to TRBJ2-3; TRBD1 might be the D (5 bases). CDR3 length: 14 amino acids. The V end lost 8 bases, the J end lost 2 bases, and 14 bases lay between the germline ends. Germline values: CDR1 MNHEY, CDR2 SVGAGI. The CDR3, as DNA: TGTGCCAGCTCACGGGCAGGGATCACAGATACGCAGTATTTT. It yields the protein CASSRAGITDTQYF.

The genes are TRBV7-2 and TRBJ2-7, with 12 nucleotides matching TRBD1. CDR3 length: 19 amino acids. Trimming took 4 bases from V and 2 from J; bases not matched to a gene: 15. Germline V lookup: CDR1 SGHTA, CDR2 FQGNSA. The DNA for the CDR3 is TGTGCCAGCAGCTCTCCGGGACAGGGGGCGGGACTCCGTCCCTACGAGCAGTACTTC. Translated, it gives CASSSPGQGAGLRPYEQYF.

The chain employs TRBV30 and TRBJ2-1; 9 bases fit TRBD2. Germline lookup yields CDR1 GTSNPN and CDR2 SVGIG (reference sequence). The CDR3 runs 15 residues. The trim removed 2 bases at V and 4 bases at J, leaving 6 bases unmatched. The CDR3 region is CAWSNGLAPYNEQFF. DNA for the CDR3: TGTGCCTGGAGTAACGGACTAGCGCCTTACAATGAGCAGTTCTTC.

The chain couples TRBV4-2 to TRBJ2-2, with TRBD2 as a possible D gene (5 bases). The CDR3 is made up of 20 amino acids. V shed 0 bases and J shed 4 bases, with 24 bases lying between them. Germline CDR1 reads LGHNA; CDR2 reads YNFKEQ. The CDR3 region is CASSQDWRQRRIAGTGELFF. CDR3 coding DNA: TGTGCCAGCAGCCAAGATTGGCGCCAGCGTAGGATTGCGGGCACCGGGGAGCTGTTTTTT.

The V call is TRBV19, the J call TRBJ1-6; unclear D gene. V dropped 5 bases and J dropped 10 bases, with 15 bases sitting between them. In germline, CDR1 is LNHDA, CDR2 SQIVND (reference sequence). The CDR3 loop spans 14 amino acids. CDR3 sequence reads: CASSPLAGGSPLHF. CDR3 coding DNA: TGTGCCAGTAGTCCCTTAGCGGGCGGATCACCCCTCCACTTT. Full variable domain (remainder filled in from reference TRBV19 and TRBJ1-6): DGGITQSPKYLFRKEGQNVTLSCEQNLNHDAMYWYRQDPGQGLRLIYYSQIVNDFQKGDIAEGYSVSREKKESFPLTVTSAQKNPTAFYLCASSPLAGGSPLHFGNGTRLTVT.

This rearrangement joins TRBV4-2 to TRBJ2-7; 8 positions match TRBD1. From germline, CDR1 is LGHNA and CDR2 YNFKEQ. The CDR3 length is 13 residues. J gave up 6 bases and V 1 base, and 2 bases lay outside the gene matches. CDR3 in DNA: TGTGCCAGCAGCCAAGTAGACAGGGGCGAGCAGTACTTC. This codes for CASSQVDRGEQYF.

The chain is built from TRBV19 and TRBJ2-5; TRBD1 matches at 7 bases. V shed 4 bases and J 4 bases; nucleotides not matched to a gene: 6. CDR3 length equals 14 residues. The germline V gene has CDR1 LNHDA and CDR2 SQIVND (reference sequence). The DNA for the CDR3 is TGTGCCAGTAGTACAGGGGGTAACGGAGAGACCCAGTACTTC. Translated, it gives CASSTGGNGETQYF.

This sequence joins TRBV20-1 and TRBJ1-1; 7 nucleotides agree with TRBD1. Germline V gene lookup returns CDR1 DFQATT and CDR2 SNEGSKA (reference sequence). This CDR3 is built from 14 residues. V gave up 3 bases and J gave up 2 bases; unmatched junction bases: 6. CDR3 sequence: CSASDDRVNTEAFF. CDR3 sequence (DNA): TGCAGTGCTAGTGATGACAGGGTAAACACTGAAGCTTTCTTT.

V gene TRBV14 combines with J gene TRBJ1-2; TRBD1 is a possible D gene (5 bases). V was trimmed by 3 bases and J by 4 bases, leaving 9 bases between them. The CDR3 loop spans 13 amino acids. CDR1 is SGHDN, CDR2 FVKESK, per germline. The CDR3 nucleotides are TGTGCCAGCAGCCACCGACAGAGCTATGGCTACACCTTC. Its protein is CASSHRQSYGYTF.

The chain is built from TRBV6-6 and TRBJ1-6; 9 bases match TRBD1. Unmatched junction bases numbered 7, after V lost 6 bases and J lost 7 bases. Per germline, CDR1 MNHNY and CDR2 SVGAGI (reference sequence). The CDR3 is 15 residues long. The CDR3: CASSLQDRGNSPLHF. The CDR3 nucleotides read TGTGCCAGCAGCCTCCAAGACAGGGGGAATTCACCCCTCCACTTT.

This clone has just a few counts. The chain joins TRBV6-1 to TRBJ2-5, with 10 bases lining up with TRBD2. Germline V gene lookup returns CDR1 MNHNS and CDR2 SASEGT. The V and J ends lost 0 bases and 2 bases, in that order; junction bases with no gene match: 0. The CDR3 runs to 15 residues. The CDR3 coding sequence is TGTGCCAGCAGTGAAGCAGCGGGGGGGCAAGAGACCCAGTACTTC. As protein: CASSEAAGGQETQYF.

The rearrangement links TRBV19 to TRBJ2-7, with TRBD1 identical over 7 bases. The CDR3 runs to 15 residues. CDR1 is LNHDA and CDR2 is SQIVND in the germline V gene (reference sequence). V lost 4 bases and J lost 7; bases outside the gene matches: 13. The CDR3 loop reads CASSTGTDGLGEQYF. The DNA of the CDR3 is TGTGCCAGTAGTACCGGGACAGATGGTTTGGGTGAGCAGTACTTC.

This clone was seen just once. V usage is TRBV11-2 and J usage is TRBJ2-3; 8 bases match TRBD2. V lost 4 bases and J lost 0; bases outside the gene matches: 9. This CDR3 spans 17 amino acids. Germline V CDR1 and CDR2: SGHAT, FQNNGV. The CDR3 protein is CASSYGRGGGSTDTQYF. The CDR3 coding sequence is TGTGCCAGCAGCTACGGGCGAGGCGGGGGGAGCACAGATACGCAGTATTTT.

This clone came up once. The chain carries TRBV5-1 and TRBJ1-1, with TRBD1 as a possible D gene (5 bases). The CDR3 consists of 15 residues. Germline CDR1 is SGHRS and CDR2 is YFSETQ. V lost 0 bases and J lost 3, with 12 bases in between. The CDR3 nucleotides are TGCGCCAGCAGCTTGGCGGGGGGGAAGTACACTGAAGCTTTCTTT. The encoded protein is CASSLAGGKYTEAFF. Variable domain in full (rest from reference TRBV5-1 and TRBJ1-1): KAGVTQTPRYLIKTRGQQVTLSCSPISGHRSVSWYQQTPGQGLQFLFEYFSETQRNKGNFPGRFSGRQFSNSRSEMNVSTLELGDSALYLCASSLAGGKYTEAFFGQGTRLTVV.